Each of the 17 T cell receptor beta chains below was sequenced from the same sample in a study of CD8+CD57+ T cells in acquired aplastic anemia. Sequencing involved patients with CD8+CD57+ cell expansion previously shown by flow cytometry. Using genomic DNA as the template, TCR beta VDJ and CDR3 profiling was carried out. TCRdb re-called the reads through MiXCR, storing one row per CDR3 protein. The profile shows roughly 80,000 distinct CDR3 sequences, about 70% of them singletons. Specimen: sorted CD4+, CD8+, or CD8+CD57+ T cells (not recorded which) from PBMCs. These receptors were taken from a human donor with aplastic anemia.

The chain combines TRBV25-1 with TRBJ1-3, with D unresolved. V gave up 6 bases and J gave up 0 bases, with 6 bases separating them. Germline V gene data show CDR1 as MGHDK and CDR2 as SYGVNS. The CDR3 loop spans 13 amino acids. The CDR3 bases are TGTGCCAGCAGAATAAGCTCTGGAAACACCATATATTTT. This gives the protein CASRISSGNTIYF.

The gene calls are TRBV2 and TRBJ2-5, with TRBD1 identical over 9 bases. The CDR3 is made up of 13 amino acids. The V segment lost 3 bases and the J segment 5 bases; nucleotides outside the gene matches: 1. Looked up from germline, CDR1 is SNHLY and CDR2 is FYNNEI. CDR3 residues: CASSDGTGETQYF. In nucleotides, the CDR3 is TGTGCCAGCAGTGATGGGACAGGGGAGACCCAGTACTTC.

The chain has TRBV9 and TRBJ1-4; the D is unclear. This CDR3 comprises 14 residues. The V gene's germline CDR1 is SGDLS and CDR2 YYNGEE. V lost 3 bases and J 8 bases, leaving 14 bases between the germline ends. Here the CDR3 DNA reads TGTGCCAGCAGCGGAGACAATTCCGGAGAAAAACTGTTTTTT. Translating gives CASSGDNSGEKLFF. Combining the CDR3 with reference TRBV9 and TRBJ1-4 gives the whole variable domain DSGVTQTPKHLITATGQRVTLRCSPRSGDLSVYWYQQSLDQGLQFLIQYYNGEERAKGNILERFSAQQFPDLHSELNLSSLELGDSALYFCASSGDNSGEKLFFGSGTQLSVL.

Ten or more counts support this clonotype. V is TRBV12-3 or TRBV12-4 and J is TRBJ2-1; TRBD1 or TRBD2 may be the D gene (5 bases each). The CDR3 has 15 amino acids. V lost 6 bases and J lost 3, with 15 bases in between. CDR3 in amino acids: CASRRRDGFYNEQFF. The CDR3 region has the DNA TGTGCCAGCAGGAGACGGGACGGATTCTACAATGAGCAGTTCTTC.

The J gene is TRBJ1-6, the V gene TRBV2; D uncertain. V dropped 8 bases and J dropped 7 bases, with 6 bases sitting between them. Germline CDR1 SNHLY, CDR2 FYNNEI. The CDR3 totals 11 residues. The CDR3 spells CASSQNSPLHF. CDR3 sequence (DNA): TGTGCCAGCTCGCAGAATTCACCCCTCCACTTT.

In DNA form, the CDR3 reads TGTGCCACCCACAATACACGTTACACTGAAGCTTTCTTT. It codes for CATHNTRYTEAFF. The V gene is TRBV10-3, the J gene TRBJ1-1; the D is unclear. Trimming took 10 bases from V and 3 from J, leaving 15 bases between them. Germline CDR1 and CDR2: ENHRY and SYGVKD. The CDR3 contains 13 residues.

Remarks on this clonotype: Germline and junction disagree at one end, which may indicate a read error. V and J are TRBV7-6 and TRBJ2-5, with D possibly being TRBD2 (6 bases). Germline V gene sequence: CDR1 SGHVS, CDR2 FNYEAQ. The CDR3 is 16 residues long. Here the CDR3 DNA reads TGTGCTAGCAGCCTAGGGAGGCTGGTAAGGGAAGAGACCCAGTACTTC. It is translated as CASSLGRLVREETQYF.

In DNA, the CDR3 is TGTGCCAGCAGCTTATTCCCTTCCTACGAGCAGTACTTC. Translated, it gives CASSLFPSYEQYF. This chain joins TRBV7-9 and TRBJ2-7; D is uncertain. Trimming removed 2 bases from V and 1 base from J, with 6 bases in between. This CDR3 has 13 residues. Germline V gene data show CDR1 as SEHNR and CDR2 as FQNEAQ (reference sequence).

The CDR3 nucleotides are TGCGCCAGCAGCCAAGGACGGTCTAGCGGGGAATACAATGAGCAGTTCTTC. It translates to CASSQGRSSGEYNEQFF. The V call is TRBV4-1, the J call TRBJ2-1; TRBD2 matches at 9 bases. The CDR3 runs 17 residues. Germline CDR1 is MGHRA and CDR2 is YSYEKL. V was clipped by 1 base and J by 4 bases; unmatched bases: 8.

V is TRBV19 and J is TRBJ1-2; the D gene is possibly TRBD1 (5 bases). The CDR3 loop spans 13 amino acids. Trimming stripped 4 bases from V and 6 bases from J, with 12 bases between. Germline V CDR1 and CDR2: LNHDA, SQIVND (reference sequence). The CDR3, as DNA: TGTGCCAGTAGTACCGGGACCGCCAATGGCTACACCTTC. Residues: CASSTGTANGYTF.

The table lists this clonotype with a count of one. The rearrangement uses TRBV24-1 and TRBJ2-7; D is unclear. V lost 3 bases and J lost 4, with 6 bases in between. Germline CDR1 and CDR2: KGHDR and SFDVKD. CDR3 length equals 12 residues. CDR3 region: CATSDGEYEQYF. The CDR3 DNA reads TGTGCCACCAGTGATGGAGAGTACGAGCAGTACTTC.

The V and J genes are TRBV28 and TRBJ1-6; perhaps TRBD1 as D (6 bases). Per germline, CDR1 MDHEN and CDR2 SYDVKM. V was cut by 3 bases and J by 9 bases, with 6 bases left in between. The CDR3 covers 12 residues. For the CDR3, the DNA is TGTGCCAGCAGTTTCAGGGGTTCACCCCTCCACTTT. Protein: CASSFRGSPLHF.

The chain couples TRBV10-3 to TRBJ1-6; D not certain. V was trimmed by 5 bases and J by 5 bases, leaving 10 bases between them. The CDR3 spans 14 residues. The germline V gene has CDR1 ENHRY and CDR2 SYGVKD. Here the CDR3 DNA reads TGTGCCATCAGTATGACACAAAATAATTCACCCCTCCACTTT. This translates into CAISMTQNNSPLHF.

This chain uses TRBV15 with TRBJ2-3, with 7 nucleotides matching TRBD2. V shed 1 base and J 2 bases; nucleotides not matched to a gene: 6. The CDR3 extends over 16 amino acids. Per the germline V gene, CDR1 is LNHNV and CDR2 is YYDKDF (reference sequence). The CDR3 region has the DNA TGTGCCACCAGCAGAGTTCTAGCGGACCACACAGATACGCAGTATTTT. Translating gives CATSRVLADHTDTQYF.

The chain combines TRBV7-6 with TRBJ2-5; D possibly corresponds to TRBD1 (5 bases). The CDR3 loop spans 16 amino acids. V lost 6 bases to trimming and J lost 2 bases, with 19 bases between them. CDR1 and CDR2 (germline): SGHVS, FNYEAQ. As DNA, the CDR3 is TGTGCCAGCAGTCACAGGCCACCAACAGCACAAGAGACCCAGTACTTC. Its translation is CASSHRPPTAQETQYF.

The chain links TRBV20-1 to TRBJ2-2; D remains unclear. Germline CDR1 DFQATT, CDR2 SNEGSKA (reference sequence). CDR3 length equals 13 residues. V was trimmed by 0 bases and J by 8 bases, leaving 10 bases between them. The CDR3 DNA reads TGCAGTGCTAGAGATGTAGATCGAGGGGAGCTGTTTTTT. It is translated as CSARDVDRGELFF.

This clonotype appeared once. The genes are TRBV15 and TRBJ2-7; D remains unclear. Germline V CDR1 and CDR2: LNHNV, YYDKDF (reference sequence). V lost 0 bases to trimming and J lost 2 bases, with 11 bases between them. The CDR3 runs to 15 residues. The chain's CDR3 is CATSRDSQDPYEQYF. CDR3 coding DNA: TGTGCCACCAGCAGAGATAGTCAGGACCCCTACGAGCAGTACTTC.